The 28 T cell receptor beta chains below come from one sample, sequenced in a study of beta chain features in type 1 diabetes. Expressed TCRB transcripts were sequenced because the entire RNA isolate underwent reverse transcription. Only in-frame clones appear in the TCRdb table, and some are missing; sequencing was by immunoSEQ multiplex PCR. Found here are over 200,000 clones, approximately 10% of them singletons; the top ten hold around 0.018%. Their antigens remain unidentified. Whole-study findings and limits: TCRB CDR3s from Type 1 diabetes patients were moderately but significantly shorter in all four CD4+ subsets.

The sample comprised naive CD4+ T cells from blood. The receptors here all came from a man aged 30 to 45 with type 1 diabetes.

This clone was seen a handful of times. This chain connects TRBV6-5 to TRBJ1-2; a weak D match, TRBD1 (6 bases). CDR3 length: 14 amino acids. The V and J ends lost 4 bases and 4 bases respectively, with 13 bases between them. The V gene's germline CDR1 is MNHEY and CDR2 SVGAGI. CDR3 residues: CASSFTGPSYGYTF. In DNA form, the CDR3 reads TGTGCCAGCAGTTTTACAGGGCCCTCCTATGGCTACACCTTC.

There are a few counts of this clone. This chain links TRBV27 with TRBJ1-6; a weak D match, TRBD1 (6 bases). The germline gives CDR1 MNHEY, CDR2 SMNVEV (reference sequence). This CDR3 has 16 amino acids. Trimming cost V 5 bases and J 7 bases, with 18 bases left between them. The CDR3 region has the DNA TGTGCCAGCAGTCGGGGCGGGGGCGGCGGCAATTCACCCCTCCACTTT. The encoded protein is CASSRGGGGGNSPLHF.

This clone was detected only a few times. This sequence joins TRBV18 and TRBJ2-3, with D unresolved. Germline values: CDR1 KGHSH, CDR2 LQKENI. CDR3 length: 12 amino acids. V was cut by 3 bases and J by 5 bases, with 6 bases left in between. The DNA for the CDR3 is TGTGCCAGCTCACCGTACGGAGATACGCAGTATTTT. This gives the protein CASSPYGDTQYF.

The V gene is TRBV5-1, the J gene TRBJ2-2; 7 nucleotides agree with TRBD2. CDR1 and CDR2 (germline): SGHRS, YFSETQ. The CDR3 runs 14 residues. The ends lost 4 bases at V and 7 bases at J; junction bases unmatched: 7. CDR3: CASSVTAGVGELFF. For the CDR3, the DNA is TGCGCCAGCAGCGTAACCGCGGGGGTCGGGGAGCTGTTTTTT.

The genes are TRBV4-1 and TRBJ1-2; 7 bases fit TRBD1. CDR3 length: 16 amino acids. The V segment lost 4 bases and the J segment 3 bases; nucleotides outside the gene matches: 11. Germline CDR1 and CDR2: MGHRA and YSYEKL. The DNA of the CDR3 is TGCGCCAGCAGCCTAAAACCAGGGGGATTGGACTATGGCTACACCTTC. The encoded protein is CASSLKPGGLDYGYTF.

J is TRBJ2-1 and V is TRBV30; 11 bases match TRBD2. CDR3 size: 15 residues. CDR1 is GTSNPN and CDR2 is SVGIG in the germline V gene (reference sequence). The V segment lost 0 bases and the J segment 9 bases; nucleotides outside the gene matches: 7. The CDR3 DNA sequence: TGTGCCTGGAGTGTTGTTGTAGCGGGGGGGCTTGAGCAGTTCTTC. Protein sequence: CAWSVVVAGGLEQFF.

This clone has only a few counts. V and J are TRBV14 and TRBJ2-3; 8 positions agree with TRBD1. V dropped 1 base and J dropped 4; count of bases not matched to a gene: 7. In germline, CDR1 is SGHDN, CDR2 FVKESK. The CDR3 extends over 16 amino acids. The CDR3 bases are TGTGCCAGCAGCCAAGGAGTAACAGGGGGAGCAGATACGCAGTATTTT. It codes for CASSQGVTGGADTQYF.

The V and J genes are TRBV7-9 and TRBJ1-1, with unresolved D. Between the trimmed V and J ends, which lost 6 bases and 3 bases, there was a span of 20 bases. Germline V gene sequence: CDR1 SEHNR, CDR2 FQNEAQ (reference sequence). There are 16 residues in the CDR3. The CDR3 coding sequence is TGTGCCAGCAGATTGGGAGAGAATGGGCCTTACACTGAAGCTTTCTTT. It yields the protein CASRLGENGPYTEAFF.

This clone has just a few counts. The J gene is TRBJ2-5, the V gene TRBV18; 10 nucleotides line up with TRBD1. Germline CDR1 is KGHSH and CDR2 is LQKENI. J gave up 6 bases and V 6 bases, and 10 bases lay outside the gene matches. The CDR3 length is 15 residues. This chain's CDR3 is CASSSGTGDSKTQYF. In DNA form, the CDR3 reads TGTGCCAGCTCTTCCGGGACAGGGGATTCCAAGACCCAGTACTTC.

This clone was detected a few times. The chain couples TRBV29-1 to TRBJ2-7, with 9 bases matching TRBD2. Germline V gene lookup returns CDR1 SQVTM and CDR2 ANQGSEA. This CDR3 spans 14 amino acids. Trimming at V came to 7 bases and at J to 2 bases, leaving 9 bases not matched to a gene. CDR3: CSARKAGGPYEQYF. CDR3 nucleotides: TGCAGCGCTCGAAAAGCGGGGGGCCCCTACGAGCAGTACTTC.

The chain is built from TRBV7-2 and TRBJ2-6; 9 bases match TRBD1. The CDR3 loop spans 19 amino acids. Germline-derived CDR1 and CDR2 are SGHTA and FQGNSA. The V segment lost 5 bases and the J segment 1 base; nucleotides outside the gene matches: 12. The CDR3 sequence: CASSSYRGRLASGANVLTF. CDR3 in DNA: TGTGCCAGCAGCAGCTACAGGGGGCGGTTAGCTTCTGGGGCCAACGTCCTGACTTTC.

V is TRBV5-1 and J is TRBJ2-5; 8 bases line up with TRBD1. The CDR3 consists of 16 residues. Germline values: CDR1 SGHRS, CDR2 YFSETQ. V was clipped by 2 bases and J by 3 bases; unmatched bases: 9. CDR3 nucleotides: TGCGCCAGCAGCTTAGGCAGGGGGCAAATTAAAGAGACCCAGTACTTC. It codes for CASSLGRGQIKETQYF.

The chain employs TRBV6-5 and TRBJ1-2; 7 nucleotides match TRBD1. This CDR3 is built from 16 residues. CDR1 is MNHEY, CDR2 SVGAGI, per germline. V lost 4 bases and J lost 4; bases outside the gene matches: 12. The CDR3 region has the DNA TGTGCCAGCAGTTGGAGGTCGAACAGGGGTGGCTATGGCTACACCTTC. This sequence encodes CASSWRSNRGGYGYTF.

This chain connects TRBV28 to TRBJ2-7; no firm D call. Germline V lookup: CDR1 MDHEN, CDR2 SYDVKM. The V end lost 7 bases, the J end lost 2 bases, and 15 bases lay between the germline ends. This CDR3 is built from 14 residues. The CDR3 spells CASTLSPRAYEQYF. In DNA form, the CDR3 reads TGTGCCAGCACTCTGAGTCCACGGGCCTACGAGCAGTACTTC.

The chain couples TRBV7-3 to TRBJ2-1, with D perhaps TRBD2 (5 bases). Germline V lookup: CDR1 SGHTA, CDR2 FQGTGA. Deletions cut 1 base from V and 7 bases from J, with 11 bases between. The CDR3 extends over 14 amino acids. Here the CDR3 reads CASSLMQAGNEQFF. The CDR3 bases are TGTGCCAGCAGCTTAATGCAGGCGGGTAATGAGCAGTTCTTC.

The chain has TRBV9 and TRBJ2-7, with a weak D call TRBD1 (7 bases). The germline CDR1 and CDR2 sequences are SGDLS and YYNGEE. V shed 0 bases and J shed 6 bases, with 13 bases lying between them. CDR3 length equals 14 residues. CDR3 amino acids: CASSVVGQGGEQYF. The CDR3, as DNA: TGTGCCAGCAGCGTAGTCGGCCAGGGGGGCGAGCAGTACTTC.

This chain links TRBV2 with TRBJ2-7; weak D call: TRBD2 (6 bases). Between the trimmed V and J ends, which lost 5 bases and 7 bases, there was a span of 12 bases. Germline loops: CDR1 SNHLY, CDR2 FYNNEI. The CDR3 is made up of 12 amino acids. The CDR3 sequence: CASSPGTGEQYF. CDR3 in DNA: TGTGCCAGCAGTCCTGGGACTGGGGAGCAGTACTTC.

This clone was seen more than once but under ten times. The chain combines TRBV5-6 with TRBJ2-5; 9 nucleotides match TRBD1. V shed 4 bases, J shed 4 bases, and the junction held 5 bases outside the gene matches. Germline values: CDR1 SGHDT, CDR2 YYEEEE. This CDR3 is built from 14 residues. This CDR3 reads CASSAGQGGETQYF. In nucleotides, the CDR3 is TGTGCCAGCAGCGCGGGACAGGGAGGAGAGACCCAGTACTTC.

The chain has TRBV4-2 and TRBJ2-7; 10 nucleotides agree with TRBD2. Trimming took 1 base from V and 2 from J; bases not matched to a gene: 8. Per germline, CDR1 LGHNA and CDR2 YNFKEQ. This CDR3 contains 17 residues. CDR3 nucleotides: TGTGCCAGCAGCCAAGTCGCTCTAGCGGGGGAGCCCTACGAGCAGTACTTC. Its protein is CASSQVALAGEPYEQYF.

The rearrangement links TRBV7-2 to TRBJ1-6; TRBD1 is a possible D gene (5 bases). V was cut by 1 base and J by 0 bases, with 10 bases left in between. The CDR3 loop spans 17 amino acids. CDR1 SGHTA and CDR2 FQGNSA come from the germline V gene. The CDR3 region is CASSLGQTSSYNSPLHF. CDR3 in DNA: TGTGCCAGCAGCTTAGGACAGACGAGCTCCTATAATTCACCCCTCCACTTT.

The chain carries TRBV4-3 and TRBJ2-3, with a weak D call TRBD2 (5 bases). The V end was cut by 1 base, the J end by 0 bases, with 8 bases between. CDR1 is LGHNA and CDR2 is YSLEER in the germline V gene. The length of the CDR3 is 15 residues. The CDR3 bases are TGCGCCAGCAGCCAAGCGAAGCGGAGCACAGATACGCAGTATTTT. Residues: CASSQAKRSTDTQYF.

V usage is TRBV6-5 and J usage is TRBJ1-2; 9 bases map to TRBD1. Trimming cost V 6 bases and J 0 bases; bases outside gene matches: 2. The CDR3 sequence is 14 residues long. Germline V gene lookup returns CDR1 MNHEY and CDR2 SVGAGI. In DNA form, the CDR3 reads TGTGCCAGCAGGGGACAGGGTACTAACTATGGCTACACCTTC. This codes for CASRGQGTNYGYTF.

This clone was recorded a few times. The rearrangement uses TRBV10-3 and TRBJ2-3; weak D call: TRBD2 (5 bases). The CDR3 is 13 residues long. CDR1 and CDR2 (germline): ENHRY, SYGVKD. Deletions cut 8 bases from V and 5 bases from J, with 14 bases between. CDR3 sequence: CAIGLSEGDTQYF. CDR3 in DNA: TGTGCCATCGGTCTTAGCGAGGGAGATACGCAGTATTTT.

Only a few counts were recorded for this clone. This sequence joins TRBV11-2 and TRBJ2-7; 9 positions agree with TRBD2. V lost 5 bases to trimming and J lost 3 bases; unmatched junction nucleotides: 14. CDR1 is SGHAT, CDR2 FQNNGV, per germline. This CDR3 has 17 residues. CDR3 protein: CASSRLAGGRLGYEQYF. The CDR3 DNA reads TGTGCCAGCAGCCGCCTTGCGGGGGGGCGTTTGGGCTACGAGCAGTACTTC.

Of note for this clone: Other nucleotide sequences from this sample produce the same CDR3. J is TRBJ1-1 and V is TRBV6-5; the D gene is possibly TRBD1 (5 bases). The V gene's germline CDR1 is MNHEY and CDR2 SVGAGI. The CDR3 has 14 residues. V gave up 0 bases and J gave up 3 bases, with 8 bases separating them. In nucleotides, the CDR3 is TGTGCCAGCAGTTACTCGGGGGGGGACACTGAAGCTTTCTTT. This codes for CASSYSGGDTEAFF.

This chain connects TRBV7-2 to TRBJ2-5, with D unclear. Germline CDR1 is SGHTA and CDR2 is FQGNSA. Trimming stripped 2 bases from V and 1 base from J, with 14 bases between. The length of the CDR3 is 16 residues. The CDR3 DNA sequence: TGTGCCAGCAGCTTATCGTCCGTAATATTCCAAGAGACCCAGTACTTC. This sequence encodes CASSLSSVIFQETQYF.

The rearrangement links TRBV4-2 to TRBJ2-5, with TRBD2 matching over 10 bases. The end of the DNA aligns better with TRBJ2-7, so the J call may be wrong. Germline values: CDR1 LGHNA, CDR2 YNFKEQ. The CDR3 consists of 17 residues. The CDR3 loop is CASSRRSSGGPNYEQYF. CDR3 coding DNA: TGTGCCAGCAGCCGTCGATCTAGCGGGGGCCCAAACTACGAGCAGTACTTC.

Concerning this clone: The sample holds other DNA sequences that translate to the same CDR3. This chain uses TRBV2 with TRBJ1-5, with 7 nucleotides matching TRBD1. J was trimmed by 7 bases and V by 6 bases; bases with no gene match: 9. Germline-derived CDR1 and CDR2 are SNHLY and FYNNEI. This CDR3 spans 14 amino acids. CDR3 sequence (DNA): TGTGCCAGCAGCGAAAGGCAGGGGGGCCAGCCCCAGCATTTT. This translates into CASSERQGGQPQHF.